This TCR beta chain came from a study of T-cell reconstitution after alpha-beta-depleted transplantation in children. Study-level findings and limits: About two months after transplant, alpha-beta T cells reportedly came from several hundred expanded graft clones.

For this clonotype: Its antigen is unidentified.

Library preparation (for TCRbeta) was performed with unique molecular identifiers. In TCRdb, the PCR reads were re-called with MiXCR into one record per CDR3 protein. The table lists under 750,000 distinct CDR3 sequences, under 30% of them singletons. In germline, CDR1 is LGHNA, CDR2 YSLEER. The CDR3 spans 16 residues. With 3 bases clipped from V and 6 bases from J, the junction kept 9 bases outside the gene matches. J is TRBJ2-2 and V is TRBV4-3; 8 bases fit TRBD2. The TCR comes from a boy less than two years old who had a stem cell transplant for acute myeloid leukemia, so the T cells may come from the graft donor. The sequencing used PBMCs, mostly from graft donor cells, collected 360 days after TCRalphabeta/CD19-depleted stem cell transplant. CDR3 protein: CASSHRAGVGSGELFF. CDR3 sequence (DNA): TGCGCCAGCAGCCACAGAGCGGGGGTCGGGTCCGGGGAGCTGTTTTTT.